This T cell receptor (beta chain) comes out of a study of cytomegalovirus exposure and HLA in healthy donors. Overall study results and limits: TCR beta chains associated with HLA were, in a later analysis, more clonally expanded than equally common others. Presence/absence analyses assumed roughly uniform sequencing depth across donors, which may not hold. HLA alleles were associated with fewer than 20,000 TCR beta sequences in a later analysis at 0.05 false discovery rate.

Germline V gives CDR1 SGHRS, CDR2 YFSETQ. CDR3 size: 14 residues. Trimming removed 4 bases from V and 4 bases from J, with 14 bases in between. Concerning this clone itself: Its antigen is not known.

It was with 60 Vbeta and 13 Jbeta primers that the PCR ran. Here immunoSEQ multiplex PCR was the method, and the copy in TCRdb shows in-frame clones only, minus some. The repertoire holds under 150,000 clones, around 72% seen once, with 4.2% in the top ten. The receptor was derived from a man aged 45-65 years in good health and CMV-seropositive. V is TRBV5-1 and J is TRBJ1-2; D perhaps matches TRBD1 (5 bases). Sequences were obtained from PBMCs. The CDR3 reads CASSPQGSLYGYTF. Here the CDR3 DNA reads TGCGCCAGCAGCCCTCAGGGATCCCTCTATGGCTACACCTTC.